This T cell receptor beta chain was identified during a study of T cells in Graves' hyperthyroidism and ophthalmopathy. Trimming cost V 3 bases and J 1 base, with 13 bases left between them. This CDR3 spans 16 amino acids. Germline V CDR1 and CDR2: DFQATT, SNEGSKA (reference sequence). This clonotype showed up many times. It was RNA transcripts that yielded the amplified TCR beta CDR3 regions. The study used the HTBI primer set for a first-round RT-PCR of the TCR CDR3. TCRdb fed the multiplex PCR reads into MiXCR, producing one record per CDR3 protein. The sample lists over 45,000 distinct CDR3 sequences, around 45% occurring once.

The material sequenced was peripheral blood or thyroid tissue (not recorded which). This clonotype originated in a woman in her 50s with Graves' hyperthyroidism. The chain has TRBV20-1 and TRBJ2-6; either TRBD1 or TRBD2 may supply D (5 bases each). The DNA for the CDR3 is TGCAGTGCTAGTGACGGGGCGGTGTCTGGGGCCAACGTCCTGACTTTC. Residues: CSASDGAVSGANVLTF.